In its sample, the clone carrying this T cell receptor beta chain was seen a few times. As yet, its antigen is unknown. These data belong to a study of T-cell reconstitution after alpha-beta-depleted transplantation in children. Study-wide results and limits: Counts and diversity of T cells one year after transplant came mostly from newly produced T cells. It was surviving recipient T cells and thymic progenitors that gave some patients high TCRbeta diversity at day 60. Expanded clones from the graft, numbering several hundred, reportedly supplied alpha-beta T cells about two months after transplant.

CDR3 length: 15 residues. V dropped 7 bases and J dropped 5 bases, with 23 bases sitting between them. Germline CDR1 and CDR2: DFQATT and SNEGSKA (reference sequence). Construction of the TCRbeta library involved unique molecular identifiers. TCRdb redid the calling of the PCR reads with MiXCR, one entry per CDR3 protein. This sample has hundreds of thousands of distinct CDR3 sequences; roughly 23% occur once, and the top ten carry roughly 13%. The chain links TRBV20-1 to TRBJ2-5, with a weak D call TRBD1 (7 bases). This TCR derives from a boy younger than two who had a stem cell transplant for acute myeloid leukemia, so the T cells may come from the graft donor. Here the sequenced sample was PBMCs, mostly from graft donor cells, taken 360 days after TCRalphabeta/CD19-depleted stem cell transplant. In DNA, the CDR3 is TGCAGTGTTACGGCCCTACAGGGGACTGGGGAGACCCAGTACTTC. Translating gives CSVTALQGTGETQYF.